The present T cell receptor (beta chain) was sequenced within a study of blood T cell repertoires in COVID-19. Across the whole study: Nucleic acid was either cDNA or gDNA, and it came from T cells, B-cell-depleted T cells, or PBMCs.

The protocol was immunoSEQ multiplex PCR, while the TCRdb copy is restricted to in-frame clones and leaves out a portion. The repertoire consists of under 250,000 clones, with over 75% occurring once and the leading ten covering roughly 13%. The sample taken for sequencing was peripheral blood. The source of this sequence is a human donor in a cohort sampled during active COVID-19.

CDR3 residues: CASSARLAGGSEQYF. The CDR3 DNA is TGTGCCAGCAGCGCCCGACTAGCGGGAGGGAGCGAGCAGTACTTC. The chain has TRBV9 and TRBJ2-7; 14 nucleotides match TRBD2. The CDR3 extends over 15 amino acids. The V gene's germline CDR1 is SGDLS and CDR2 YYNGEE. Trimming removed 3 bases from V and 6 bases from J; junction bases left unmatched: 5.